This TCR beta chain was retrieved from a study of blood T cell repertoires in COVID-19. Before being deemed recovered, Cohort 3 donors had two negative PCRs, clearance, or symptom resolution. The CDR3 has 15 residues. Trimming shortened V by 5 bases and J by 6 bases, and 19 bases separated the two germline ends. Germline loops: CDR1 KGHSH, CDR2 LQKENI. The method was immunoSEQ multiplex PCR; TCRdb's version includes in-frame clones alone and lacks a portion of them. The table includes 450,000 to 600,000 clones, roughly 87% detected once. The clonotype comes from a young woman who had recovered from COVID-19. Input material: PBMCs or T cells enriched from blood (not recorded which). The V and J genes are TRBV18 and TRBJ1-1; possibly TRBD1 for D (6 bases). The CDR3 region has the DNA TGTGCCAGCTCATCCCGACAGGTGATTAGCGCTGAAGCTTTCTTT. This sequence encodes CASSSRQVISAEAFF.